The next 19 T cell receptor beta chains were all read from a single sample in a study of PD-L1 blockade in urothelial cancer. Clones were read by immunoSEQ multiplex PCR, and TCRdb kept only the in-frame ones, dropping some. The sample has 50,000 or so clones, approximately 85% seen once. The time point: peripheral blood 6 weeks after treatment start. The specimen was PBMCs, collected around atezolizumab (anti-PD-L1) treatment. The receptors were gathered from a man over 45 with urothelial cancer.

As DNA, the CDR3 is TGCAGCGTAAGCCGAACAGGGACAGGGGGCAAGAACGAGCAGTACTTC. It yields the protein CSVSRTGTGGKNEQYF. V gene TRBV29-1 combines with J gene TRBJ2-7; TRBD1 matches 12 bases. The V and J ends lost 6 bases and 5 bases, in that order; junction bases with no gene match: 14. Looked up from germline, CDR1 is SQVTM and CDR2 is ANQGSEA. The CDR3 sequence is 16 residues long.

This clone was recorded once. The J gene is TRBJ2-3, the V gene TRBV6-5; possible D gene TRBD1, 5 bases. The CDR3 is 14 residues long. Germline V gene lookup returns CDR1 MNHEY and CDR2 SVGAGI. Deletions cut 6 bases from V and 2 bases from J, with 12 bases between. The CDR3 nucleotides read TGTGCCAGCAGATACGGACACTCCACAGATACGCAGTATTTT. Translation: CASRYGHSTDTQYF.

This clone was picked up a small number of times. The chain combines TRBV27 with TRBJ1-2, with 9 bases fitting TRBD1. There are 16 residues in the CDR3. Germline CDR1 MNHEY, CDR2 SMNVEV (reference sequence). V was clipped by 5 bases and J by 4 bases; unmatched bases: 11. The CDR3 here is CASSTDRGANPYGYTF. The CDR3 bases are TGTGCCAGCAGTACGGACAGGGGTGCGAACCCCTATGGCTACACCTTC.

The gene calls are TRBV7-2 and TRBJ1-2; D is perhaps TRBD1 (6 bases). V shed 4 bases and J shed 6 bases, with 15 bases lying between them. This CDR3 is 14 amino acids long. Germline CDR1 is SGHTA and CDR2 is FQGNSA. CDR3 DNA: TGTGCCAGCAGCTCTTTAGTCGCAGGGGATGGCTACACCTTC. This codes for CASSSLVAGDGYTF. The variable domain in full, completed from reference TRBV7-2 and TRBJ1-2, reads GAGVSQSPSNKVTEKGKDVELRCDPISGHTALYWYRQSLGQGLEFLIYFQGNSAPDKSGLPSDRFSAERTGGSVSTLTIQRTQQEDSAVYLCASSSLVAGDGYTFGSGTRLTVV.

This clone was observed a few times. The V call is TRBV9, the J call TRBJ2-3, with D perhaps matching TRBD2 (6 bases). Trimming took off 4 bases at V and 2 bases at J, with 17 bases between the two ends. Germline V CDR1 and CDR2: SGDLS, YYNGEE. The CDR3 contains 16 residues. This CDR3 reads CASSPATSTSTDTQYF. CDR3 in DNA: TGTGCCAGCAGCCCGGCCACTAGCACCTCCACAGATACGCAGTATTTT.

The rearrangement joins TRBV18 to TRBJ2-7, with a tentative D call TRBD1 (6 bases). The germline V gene has CDR1 KGHSH and CDR2 LQKENI. The CDR3 is 13 residues long. Trimming shortened V by 1 base and J by 4 bases, and 8 bases separated the two germline ends. CDR3 loop: CASSPRTVYEQYF. The DNA of the CDR3 is TGTGCCAGCTCACCACGGACAGTATACGAGCAGTACTTC. Together with reference TRBV18 and TRBJ2-7, the CDR3 gives the full variable domain: NAGVMQNPRHLVRRRGQEARLRCSPMKGHSHVYWYRQLPEEGLKFMVYLQKENIIDESGMPKERFSAEFPKEGPSILRIQQVVRGDSAAYFCASSPRTVYEQYFGPGTRLTVT.

This clone was observed a single time. The chain combines TRBV28 with TRBJ1-5; 10 positions agree with TRBD1. Unmatched junction bases numbered 11, after V lost 6 bases and J lost 6 bases. This CDR3 has 16 amino acids. Germline-derived CDR1 and CDR2 are MDHEN and SYDVKM. In nucleotides, the CDR3 is TGTGCCAGCAGAGCACCGGGACAGGGGCAGGGTCAGCCCCAGCATTTT. Encoded protein: CASRAPGQGQGQPQHF.

The chain couples TRBV5-1 to TRBJ2-2; 7 bases line up with TRBD2. The CDR3 length is 17 residues. Germline CDR1 is SGHRS and CDR2 is YFSETQ. V dropped 0 bases and J dropped 0; count of bases not matched to a gene: 5. DNA for the CDR3: TGCGCCAGCAGCTTGGTTTTCCTAGCGGCGAACACCGGGGAGCTGTTTTTT. Protein sequence: CASSLVFLAANTGELFF.

The genes are TRBV9 and TRBJ1-5; 9 positions agree with TRBD1. The length of the CDR3 is 15 residues. With 3 bases clipped from V and 6 bases from J, the junction kept 7 bases outside the gene matches. The germline V gene encodes CDR1 SGDLS and CDR2 YYNGEE. For the CDR3, the DNA is TGTGCCAGCAGCGCCGGCGGGACAGGGACTCAGCCCCAGCATTTT. It translates to CASSAGGTGTQPQHF.

DNA for the CDR3: TGCAGCGTTCAGAGACAGGGACCAGATACGCAGTATTTT. Its protein is CSVQRQGPDTQYF. The gene calls are TRBV29-1 and TRBJ2-3, with TRBD1 matching over 7 bases. Trimming cost V 5 bases and J 4 bases; bases outside gene matches: 6. CDR3 length equals 13 residues. From germline, CDR1 is SQVTM and CDR2 ANQGSEA.

The rearrangement uses TRBV5-1 and TRBJ2-7, with TRBD2 identical over 8 bases. V trimming: 4 bases; J trimming: 7 bases; junction bases outside the gene matches: 10. Germline V CDR1 and CDR2: SGHRS, YFSETQ. CDR3 length equals 14 residues. CDR3 region: CASSPGLGIGEQYF. CDR3 in DNA: TGCGCCAGCAGCCCGGGACTAGGGATCGGGGAGCAGTACTTC.

The chain is built from TRBV15 and TRBJ1-4; D ambiguous. The CDR3 contains 16 residues. Germline V gene data show CDR1 as LNHNV and CDR2 as YYDKDF (reference sequence). With 0 bases removed from V and 0 bases from J, the gap between germline ends came to 8 bases. As DNA, the CDR3 is TGTGCCACCAGCAGAGATACCGTAGCAACTAATGAAAAACTGTTTTTT. Translating gives CATSRDTVATNEKLFF.

The chain links TRBV12-5 to TRBJ2-1; 9 positions agree with TRBD1. The CDR3 is made up of 14 amino acids. V lost 0 bases, J lost 10 bases, and 4 bases stayed unmatched. Per germline, CDR1 LGHNT and CDR2 FRNRAP. This chain's CDR3 is CASGLVQGAGEQFF. The CDR3 DNA is TGTGCTAGTGGTTTGGTACAGGGGGCTGGGGAGCAGTTCTTC.

The chain is built from TRBV9 and TRBJ2-6; D not certain. V lost 0 bases and J lost 4, with 11 bases in between. The germline V gene encodes CDR1 SGDLS and CDR2 YYNGEE. The CDR3 has 16 residues. The CDR3 reads CASSVDGGSGANVLTF. The CDR3 bases are TGTGCCAGCAGCGTAGATGGCGGATCCGGGGCCAACGTCCTGACTTTC. The full variable domain, in which reference TRBV9 and TRBJ2-6 provide the parts outside the CDR3, is DSGVTQTPKHLITATGQRVTLRCSPRSGDLSVYWYQQSLDQGLQFLIQYYNGEERAKGNILERFSAQQFPDLHSELNLSSLELGDSALYFCASSVDGGSGANVLTFGAGSRLTVL.

V gene TRBV7-3 combines with J gene TRBJ2-2, with 7 bases aligning to TRBD1. Unmatched junction bases numbered 2, after V lost 3 bases and J lost 1 base. In germline, CDR1 is SGHTA, CDR2 FQGTGA. This CDR3 comprises 15 residues. The DNA for the CDR3 is TGTGCCAGCAGCTTGAACAGGGGGAACACCGGGGAGCTGTTTTTT. As protein: CASSLNRGNTGELFF.

This chain uses TRBV10-3 with TRBJ2-7; perhaps TRBD1 as D (5 bases). The germline CDR1 and CDR2 sequences are ENHRY and SYGVKD. The CDR3 contains 14 residues. V lost 3 bases, J lost 3 bases, and 12 bases lay in between. DNA for the CDR3: TGTGCCATCAGTGATTGGGGCAGGGACTACGAGCAGTACTTC. It specifies CAISDWGRDYEQYF.

The chain joins TRBV19 to TRBJ2-2, with 8 bases lining up with TRBD1. V was pared by 5 bases and J by 5 bases, with 1 base of the junction left unmatched. This CDR3 region has 13 residues. Germline V gene lookup returns CDR1 LNHDA and CDR2 SQIVND (reference sequence). Here the CDR3 DNA reads TGTGCCAGTAGTGACAGGGGAACCGGGGAGCTGTTTTTT. Translated: CASSDRGTGELFF.

The genes are TRBV14 and TRBJ1-2; 8 positions agree with TRBD1. V lost 0 bases to trimming and J lost 5 bases; unmatched junction nucleotides: 2. Germline V CDR1 and CDR2: SGHDN, FVKESK. This CDR3 has 14 amino acids. The CDR3 DNA sequence: TGTGCCAGCAGCCAAGATACAGGGGGGTATGGCTACACCTTC. It is translated as CASSQDTGGYGYTF.

This clone has a handful of counts. V gene TRBV5-4 combines with J gene TRBJ1-2; a weak D match, TRBD1 (5 bases). V was shortened by 3 bases and J by 4 bases, with 13 bases between the two germline ends. The CDR3 spans 14 residues. The V gene's germline CDR1 is SGHNT and CDR2 YYREEE (reference sequence). CDR3 protein: CASSSQGGSYGYTF. CDR3 in DNA: TGTGCCAGCAGCTCCCAGGGAGGTTCCTATGGCTACACCTTC.